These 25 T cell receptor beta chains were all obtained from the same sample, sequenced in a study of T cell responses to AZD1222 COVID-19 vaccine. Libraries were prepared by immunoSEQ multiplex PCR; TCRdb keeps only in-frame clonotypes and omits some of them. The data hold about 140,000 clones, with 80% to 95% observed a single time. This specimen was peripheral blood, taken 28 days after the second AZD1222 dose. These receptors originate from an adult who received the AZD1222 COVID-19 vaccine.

DNA of the CDR3: TGTGCCAGCAGCCAAGTTCGATCGGGAGAAAAACTGTTTTTT. Translating gives CASSQVRSGEKLFF. This chain uses TRBV3-1 (or the pseudogene TRBV3-2) with TRBJ1-4; D gene uncertain. Germline values: CDR1 LGHDT, CDR2 YNNKEL (reference sequence). Trimming removed 1 base at V and 8 bases at J, with 11 bases between. There are 14 residues in the CDR3.

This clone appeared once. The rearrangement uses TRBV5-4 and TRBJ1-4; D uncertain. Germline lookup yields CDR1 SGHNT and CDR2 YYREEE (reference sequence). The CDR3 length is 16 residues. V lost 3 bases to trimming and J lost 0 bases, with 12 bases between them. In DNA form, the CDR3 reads TGTGCCAGCAGCTCCGGCACCTCCGCAACTAATGAAAAACTGTTTTTT. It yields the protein CASSSGTSATNEKLFF.

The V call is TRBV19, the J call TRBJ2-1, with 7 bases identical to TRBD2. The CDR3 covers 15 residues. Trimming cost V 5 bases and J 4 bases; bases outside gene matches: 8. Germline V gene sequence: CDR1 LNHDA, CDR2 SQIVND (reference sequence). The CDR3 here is CASSSLAEGYNEQFF. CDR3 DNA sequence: TGTGCCAGTAGTTCCCTAGCGGAGGGGTACAATGAGCAGTTCTTC.

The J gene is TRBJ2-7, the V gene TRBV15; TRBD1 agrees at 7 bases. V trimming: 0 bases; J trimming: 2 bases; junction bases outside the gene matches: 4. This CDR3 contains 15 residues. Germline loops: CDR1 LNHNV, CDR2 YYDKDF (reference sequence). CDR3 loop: CATSRETGSPYEQYF. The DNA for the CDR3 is TGTGCCACCAGCAGAGAGACAGGGTCGCCCTACGAGCAGTACTTC.

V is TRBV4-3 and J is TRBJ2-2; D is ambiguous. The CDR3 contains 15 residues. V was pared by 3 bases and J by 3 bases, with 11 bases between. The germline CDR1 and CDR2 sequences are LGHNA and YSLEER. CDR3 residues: CASSQARTDTGELFF. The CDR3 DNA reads TGCGCCAGCAGCCAGGCTAGGACCGACACCGGGGAGCTGTTTTTT.

The CDR3 here is CASSLAPLRQTISTDTQYF. The CDR3 region has the DNA TGCGCCAGCAGCTTGGCGCCACTTCGACAGACGATTAGCACAGATACGCAGTATTTT. The chain employs TRBV5-1 and TRBJ2-3, with a weak D call TRBD1 (5 bases). The CDR3 sequence is 19 residues long. Germline V gene sequence: CDR1 SGHRS, CDR2 YFSETQ. Trimming cost V 0 bases and J 0 bases, with 20 bases left between them.

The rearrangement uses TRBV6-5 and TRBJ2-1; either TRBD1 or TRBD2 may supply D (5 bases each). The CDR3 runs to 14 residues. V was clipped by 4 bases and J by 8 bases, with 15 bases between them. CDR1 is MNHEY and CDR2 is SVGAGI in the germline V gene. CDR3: CASSSPPGADEQFF. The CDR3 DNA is TGTGCCAGCAGTTCCCCTCCCGGGGCCGATGAGCAGTTCTTC.

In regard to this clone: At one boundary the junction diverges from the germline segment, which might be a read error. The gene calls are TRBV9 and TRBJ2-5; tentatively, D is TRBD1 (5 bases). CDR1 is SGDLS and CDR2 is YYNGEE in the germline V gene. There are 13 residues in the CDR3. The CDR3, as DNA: TGTACCAGCAGCGTTGCGCCAGGGGAGACCCAGTACTTC. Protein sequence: CTSSVAPGETQYF.

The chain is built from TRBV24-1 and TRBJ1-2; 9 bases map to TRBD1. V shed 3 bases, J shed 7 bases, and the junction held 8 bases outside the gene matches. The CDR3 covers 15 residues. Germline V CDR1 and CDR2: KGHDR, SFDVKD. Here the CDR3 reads CATSDPGTGRGGYTF. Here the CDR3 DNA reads TGTGCCACCAGTGATCCCGGGACAGGGAGGGGTGGCTACACCTTC.

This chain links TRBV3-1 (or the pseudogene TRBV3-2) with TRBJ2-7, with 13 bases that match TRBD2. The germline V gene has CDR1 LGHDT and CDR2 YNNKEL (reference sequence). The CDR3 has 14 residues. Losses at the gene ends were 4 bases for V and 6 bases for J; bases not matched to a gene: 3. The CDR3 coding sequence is TGTGCCAGCAGCCTCGGACTAGCGGGAGTCGAGCAGTACTTC. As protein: CASSLGLAGVEQYF.

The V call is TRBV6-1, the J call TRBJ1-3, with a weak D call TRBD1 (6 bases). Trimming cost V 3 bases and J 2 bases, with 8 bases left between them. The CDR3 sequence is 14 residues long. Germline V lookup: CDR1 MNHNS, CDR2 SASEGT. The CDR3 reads CASSEGTTGNTIYF. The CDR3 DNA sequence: TGTGCCAGCAGTGAGGGGACAACTGGAAACACCATATATTTT.

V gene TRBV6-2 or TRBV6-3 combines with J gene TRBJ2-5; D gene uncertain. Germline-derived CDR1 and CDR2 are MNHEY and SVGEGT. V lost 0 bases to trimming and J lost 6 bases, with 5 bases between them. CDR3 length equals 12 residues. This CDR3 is CASSYSPKTQYF. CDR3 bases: TGTGCCAGCAGTTACTCTCCCAAGACCCAGTACTTC.

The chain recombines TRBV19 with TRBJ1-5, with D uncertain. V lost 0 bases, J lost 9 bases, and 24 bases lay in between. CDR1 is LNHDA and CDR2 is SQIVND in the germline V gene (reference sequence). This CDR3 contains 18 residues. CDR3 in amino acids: CASSIDLAAALAAMPQHF. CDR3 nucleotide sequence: TGTGCCAGTAGTATAGATCTAGCGGCAGCACTCGCGGCAATGCCCCAGCATTTT.

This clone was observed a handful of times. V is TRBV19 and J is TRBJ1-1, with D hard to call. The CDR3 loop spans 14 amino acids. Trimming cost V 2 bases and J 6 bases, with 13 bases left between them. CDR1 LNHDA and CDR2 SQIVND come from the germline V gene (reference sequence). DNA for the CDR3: TGTGCCAGTAGTATAAGCAGGAGAACTCCTGAAGCTTTCTTT. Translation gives CASSISRRTPEAFF.

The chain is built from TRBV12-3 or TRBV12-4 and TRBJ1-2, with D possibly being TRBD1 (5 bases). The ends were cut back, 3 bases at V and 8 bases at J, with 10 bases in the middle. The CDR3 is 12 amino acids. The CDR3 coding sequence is TGTGCCAGCAGTTTTGGAGGGGACGGCTACACCTTC. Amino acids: CASSFGGDGYTF.

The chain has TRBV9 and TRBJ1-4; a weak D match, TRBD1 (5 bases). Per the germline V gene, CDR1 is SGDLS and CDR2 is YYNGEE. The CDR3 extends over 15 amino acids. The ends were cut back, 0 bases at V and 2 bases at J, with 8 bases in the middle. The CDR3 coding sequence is TGTGCCAGCAGCGTAGAGGGGTTTACTAATGAAAAACTGTTTTTT. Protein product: CASSVEGFTNEKLFF.

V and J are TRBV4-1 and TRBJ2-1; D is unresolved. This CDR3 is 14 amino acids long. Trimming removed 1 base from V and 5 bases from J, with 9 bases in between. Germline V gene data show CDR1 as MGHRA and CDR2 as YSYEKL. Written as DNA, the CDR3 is TGCGCCAGCAGCCAAGTCAGAATGGACAATGAGCAGTTCTTC. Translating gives CASSQVRMDNEQFF.

As DNA, the CDR3 is TGTGCCAGCAGTTTAGTGTCCGGGGAGCTGTTTTTT. Its translation: CASSLVSGELFF. The chain joins TRBV12-3 or TRBV12-4 to TRBJ2-2; D gene unclear. V was shortened by 1 base and J by 6 bases, with 3 bases between the two germline ends. The CDR3 contains 12 residues.

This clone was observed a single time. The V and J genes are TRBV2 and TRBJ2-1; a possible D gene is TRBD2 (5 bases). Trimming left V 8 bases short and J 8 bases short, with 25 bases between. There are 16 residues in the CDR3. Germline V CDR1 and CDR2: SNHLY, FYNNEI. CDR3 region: CASGRPPAAPDDEQFF. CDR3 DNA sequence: TGTGCCAGCGGTCGCCCCCCAGCGGCTCCGGACGATGAGCAGTTCTTC.

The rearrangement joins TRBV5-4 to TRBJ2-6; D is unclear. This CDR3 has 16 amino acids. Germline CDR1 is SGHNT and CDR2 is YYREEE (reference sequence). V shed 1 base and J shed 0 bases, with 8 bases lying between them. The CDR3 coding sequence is TGTGCCAGCAGCTTGCTACAGATCTCTGGGGCCAACGTCCTGACTTTC. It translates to CASSLLQISGANVLTF.

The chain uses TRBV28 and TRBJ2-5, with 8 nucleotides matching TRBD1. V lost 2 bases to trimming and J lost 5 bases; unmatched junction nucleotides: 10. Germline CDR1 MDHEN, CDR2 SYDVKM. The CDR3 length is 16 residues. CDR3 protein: CASSLGGQGAYETQYF. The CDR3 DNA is TGTGCCAGCAGTTTAGGGGGTCAGGGGGCATATGAGACCCAGTACTTC.

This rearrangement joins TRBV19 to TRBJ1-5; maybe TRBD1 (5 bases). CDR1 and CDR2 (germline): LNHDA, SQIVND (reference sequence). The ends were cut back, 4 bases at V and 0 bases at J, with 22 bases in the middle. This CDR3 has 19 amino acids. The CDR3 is CASSNDPRERGSSNQPQHF. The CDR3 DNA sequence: TGTGCCAGTAGTAATGACCCGAGGGAAAGGGGAAGTAGCAATCAGCCCCAGCATTTT.

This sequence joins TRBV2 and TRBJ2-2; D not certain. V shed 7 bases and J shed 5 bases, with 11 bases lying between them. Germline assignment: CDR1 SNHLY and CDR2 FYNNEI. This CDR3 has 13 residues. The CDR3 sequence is CASKGSYTGELFF. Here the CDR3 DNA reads TGTGCCAGCAAGGGAAGTTATACCGGGGAGCTGTTTTTT.

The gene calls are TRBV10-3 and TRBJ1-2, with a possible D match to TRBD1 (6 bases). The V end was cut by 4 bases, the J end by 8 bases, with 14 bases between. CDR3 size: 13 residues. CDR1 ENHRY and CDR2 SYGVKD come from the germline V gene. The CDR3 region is CAISGETGPGYTF. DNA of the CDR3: TGTGCCATCAGTGGAGAGACAGGACCCGGCTACACCTTC.

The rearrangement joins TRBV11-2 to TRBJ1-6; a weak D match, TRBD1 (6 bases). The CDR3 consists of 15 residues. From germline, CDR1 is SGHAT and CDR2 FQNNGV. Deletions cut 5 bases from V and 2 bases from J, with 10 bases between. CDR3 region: CASSTQGTYNSPLHF. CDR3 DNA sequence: TGTGCCAGCAGCACCCAGGGGACCTATAATTCACCCCTCCACTTT. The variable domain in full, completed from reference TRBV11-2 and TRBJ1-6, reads EAGVAQSPRYKIIEKRQSVAFWCNPISGHATLYWYQQILGQGPKLLIQFQNNGVVDDSQLPKDRFSAERLKGVDSTLKIQPAKLEDSAVYLCASSTQGTYNSPLHFGNGTRLTVT.